This TCR beta chain derives from a study of glioma-infiltrating T cells. Across the whole study: Glioblastomas were WHO grade IV, sampled at first diagnosis; low-grade were grade II.

In regard to this clonotype: Its antigen remains unknown.

The CDR3 has 16 residues. V lost 7 bases, J lost 2 bases, and 21 bases lay in between. Germline values: CDR1 SGHAT, CDR2 FQDESV (reference sequence). Findings and limits, study-wide: Signature shared blood CDR3 motifs were enriched in low-divergence and depleted in high-divergence patients.

Using RNA template, CDR3s of TCR alpha and beta were amplified with iRepertoire arm-PCR. For one-step reverse transcription and amplification, about 85-400 ng of tissue mRNA or PBMC total RNA was used. TCRdb re-analysed the multiplex PCR reads in MiXCR, keeping a single row per CDR3 protein. The sample yields 400,000 or so distinct CDR3 sequences, approximately 42% seen once. The gene calls are TRBV11-1 and TRBJ2-7; tentatively, D is TRBD1 or TRBD2 (7 bases each). Sequencing input: glioma tissue, nonneoplastic brain tissue, or PBMCs (not recorded which). This TCR came from a human donor with low-grade glioma or glioblastoma, undergoing nonglioma brain surgery, or in good health (not recorded which). CDR3 protein: CASNRRSGGQTYEQYF. The CDR3 DNA is TGTGCCAGCAACCGGAGGTCGGGGGGACAGACCTACGAGCAGTACTTC.